The 24 T cell receptor beta chains given below trace back to one sample, sequenced in a study of vaccination effects on CD4 cells after COVID-19. Measured with immunoSEQ multiplex PCR; TCRdb has only the in-frame clones, and not every one. Altogether approximately 47,000 clones are present, about 76% being singletons, with the ten largest covering 12%. The culture ran for about 10 days, and then CD4+ T cells were isolated. Their cognate antigens are unknown. This specimen consisted of CD4+ T cells from PBMCs cultured without peptide, obtained before COVID-19 vaccination. These receptors were obtained from a human donor who had a prior SARS-CoV-2 infection.

This chain joins TRBV18 and TRBJ2-7; TRBD1 or TRBD2 may be the D gene (5 bases each). V was clipped by 2 bases and J by 7 bases, with 12 bases between them. The CDR3 spans 13 residues. Germline V CDR1 and CDR2: KGHSH, LQKENI. For the CDR3, the DNA is TGTGCCAGCTCACCAGCCAGGGAGACTGAGCAGTACTTC. This translates into CASSPARETEQYF.

The chain employs TRBV7-6 and TRBJ1-4; 8 bases match TRBD1. The CDR3 loop spans 15 amino acids. Germline-derived CDR1 and CDR2 are SGHVS and FNYEAQ. V shed 5 bases and J 8 bases; nucleotides not matched to a gene: 10. CDR3 in amino acids: CASSPRTGWSEKLFF. CDR3 coding DNA: TGTGCCAGCAGCCCGAGGACAGGGTGGAGCGAAAAACTGTTTTTT. Complete variable domain (other parts from reference TRBV7-6 and TRBJ1-4): GAGVSQSPRYKVTKRGQDVALRCDPISGHVSLYWYRQALGQGPEFLTYFNYEAQQDKSGLPNDRFSAERPEGSISTLTIQRTEQRDSAMYRCASSPRTGWSEKLFFGSGTQLSVL.

This clone was seen once. This chain connects TRBV2 to TRBJ2-1; D remains ambiguous. V dropped 1 base and J dropped 3 bases, with 7 bases sitting between them. Germline V lookup: CDR1 SNHLY, CDR2 FYNNEI. The CDR3 covers 14 residues. CDR3 in amino acids: CASSEDPIYNEQFF. CDR3 bases: TGTGCCAGCAGTGAAGACCCCATCTACAATGAGCAGTTCTTC.

The CDR3, as DNA: TGTGCCAGCAGTGGGAATCCTCAGGGGACAGATACGCAGTATTTT. This gives the protein CASSGNPQGTDTQYF. The gene calls are TRBV2 and TRBJ2-3, with a possible D match to TRBD1 (6 bases). Per germline, CDR1 SNHLY and CDR2 FYNNEI. The CDR3 runs 15 residues. Trimming shortened V by 4 bases and J by 3 bases, and 14 bases separated the two germline ends.

In its sample, this clone was seen once. The chain links TRBV29-1 to TRBJ1-1, with D tentatively TRBD1 (5 bases). Trimming left V 6 bases short and J 5 bases short, with 19 bases between. This CDR3 region has 14 residues. Per germline, CDR1 SQVTM and CDR2 ANQGSEA. CDR3 amino acids: CSVAGRGVVTEAFF. The DNA for the CDR3 is TGCAGCGTGGCGGGGAGGGGTGTTGTTACTGAAGCTTTCTTT. The entire variable domain, with the rest obtained from reference TRBV29-1 and TRBJ1-1, is as follows: SAVISQKPSRDICQRGTSLTIQCQVDSQVTMMFWYRQQPGQSLTLIATANQGSEATYESGFVIDKFPISRPNLTFSTLTVSNMSPEDSSIYLCSVAGRGVVTEAFFGQGTRLTVV.

The chain employs TRBV19 and TRBJ2-3; D might be TRBD1 (6 bases). Germline V lookup: CDR1 LNHDA, CDR2 SQIVND (reference sequence). Deletions cut 6 bases from V and 4 bases from J, with 17 bases between. This CDR3 has 15 amino acids. The CDR3 protein is CASRRTGSVADTQYF. CDR3 in DNA: TGTGCCAGTAGACGTACAGGGTCAGTGGCAGATACGCAGTATTTT.

This sequence joins TRBV14 and TRBJ2-2; 7 nucleotides agree with TRBD1. This CDR3 comprises 17 residues. The V segment lost 0 bases and the J segment 1 base; nucleotides outside the gene matches: 5. Per the germline V gene, CDR1 is SGHDN and CDR2 is FVKESK. The DNA for the CDR3 is TGTGCCAGCAGCCAAGAACCCAGGGGGATGAACACCGGGGAGCTGTTTTTT. This sequence encodes CASSQEPRGMNTGELFF.

V usage is TRBV4-2 and J usage is TRBJ1-1, with D tentatively TRBD1 (5 bases). Trimming took off 1 base at V and 6 bases at J, with 18 bases between the two ends. Germline V gene data show CDR1 as LGHNA and CDR2 as YNFKEQ. CDR3 size: 16 residues. CDR3 region: CASSQGPGTYLAEAFF. Here the CDR3 DNA reads TGTGCCAGCAGCCAAGGGCCCGGGACCTACCTCGCTGAAGCTTTCTTT.

CDR3 sequence: CASSQSSLRVYEQYF. The CDR3 DNA is TGTGCCAGCAGCCAATCTTCGCTGAGGGTCTACGAGCAGTACTTC. This chain uses TRBV3-1 (or the pseudogene TRBV3-2) with TRBJ2-7, with a weak D call TRBD2 (5 bases). This CDR3 region has 15 residues. The ends were cut back, 2 bases at V and 3 bases at J, with 14 bases in the middle. The germline CDR1 and CDR2 sequences are LGHDT and YNNKEL (reference sequence).

This clone was observed a single time. The V gene is TRBV9, the J gene TRBJ1-3; D possibly corresponds to TRBD1 (6 bases). Between the trimmed V and J ends, which lost 3 bases and 1 base, there was a span of 14 bases. The CDR3 has 16 residues. Germline CDR1 is SGDLS and CDR2 is YYNGEE. The CDR3 region is CASSAQGISSGNTIYF. CDR3 nucleotides: TGTGCCAGCAGCGCACAGGGTATTAGTTCTGGAAACACCATATATTTT.

This rearrangement joins TRBV18 to TRBJ2-5, with TRBD1 matching 7 bases. This CDR3 region has 15 residues. CDR1 and CDR2 (germline): KGHSH, LQKENI. V was pared by 5 bases and J by 4 bases, with 10 bases of the junction left unmatched. The CDR3 DNA reads TGTGCCAGCTCATCAGTAAACAGGGGCGGAGAGACCCAGTACTTC. Translating it yields CASSSVNRGGETQYF.

The table lists this clone with a few counts. V gene TRBV12-5 combines with J gene TRBJ2-2; 8 nucleotides align to TRBD1. Germline trimming cut 6 bases from V and 4 bases from J; bases unmatched to any gene: 10. Germline V gives CDR1 LGHNT, CDR2 FRNRAP. CDR3 size: 16 residues. DNA for the CDR3: TGTGCTAGTGGCTCGACAGGGGTGATAAGCACCGGGGAGCTGTTTTTT. Its translation is CASGSTGVISTGELFF.

V is TRBV5-4 and J is TRBJ1-2; 11 nucleotides agree with TRBD1. V gave up 4 bases and J gave up 5 bases; unmatched junction bases: 13. CDR1 and CDR2 from the germline V gene are SGHNT and YYREEE (reference sequence). CDR3 length: 17 residues. CDR3 bases: TGTGCCAGCAGCCAGGGGACAGGGGGGCCGGTTGGTTATGGCTACACCTTC. Translated: CASSQGTGGPVGYGYTF.

The CDR3 DNA reads TGTGCCAGCAGTCCGCCCGGGGGCAGCAATCAGCCCCAGCATTTT. Its protein is CASSPPGGSNQPQHF. V and J are TRBV28 and TRBJ1-5, with TRBD1 as a possible D gene (6 bases). CDR3 length equals 15 residues. V lost 5 bases and J 1 base, leaving 12 bases between the germline ends. The germline gives CDR1 MDHEN, CDR2 SYDVKM.

The chain is built from TRBV4-1 and TRBJ2-7, with TRBD2 matching 15 bases. Trimming took 3 bases from V and 3 from J; bases not matched to a gene: 0. CDR1 is MGHRA, CDR2 YSYEKL, per germline. The CDR3 runs to 15 residues. CDR3 in amino acids: CASSQGLAGGYEQYF. CDR3 nucleotides: TGCGCCAGCAGCCAGGGACTAGCGGGAGGCTACGAGCAGTACTTC.

The chain carries TRBV11-3 and TRBJ2-5, with 9 bases that match TRBD1. Germline CDR1 and CDR2: SGHNT and YENEEA. V was clipped by 4 bases and J by 3 bases; unmatched bases: 12. The CDR3 is 17 amino acids. CDR3 sequence reads: CASSSGSGTGPKETQYF. The CDR3 bases are TGTGCCAGCAGCTCGGGGAGTGGGACAGGGCCTAAAGAGACCCAGTACTTC.

DNA of the CDR3: TGTGCCAGCTCACCCGACAGAGAGATCTACGAGCAGTACTTC. This translates into CASSPDREIYEQYF. The chain recombines TRBV18 with TRBJ2-7; D might be TRBD1 (5 bases). Trimming stripped 3 bases from V and 3 bases from J, with 12 bases between. This CDR3 has 14 residues. CDR1 and CDR2 from the germline V gene are KGHSH and LQKENI.

This clone was found a few times. The chain couples TRBV6-2 or TRBV6-3 to TRBJ1-3, with D uncertain. The V gene lost 2 bases and the J gene lost 3 bases, with 14 bases spanning the gap. This CDR3 has 16 residues. Germline assignment: CDR1 MNHEY and CDR2 SVGEGT. CDR3: CASSYPGLIRGNTIYF. CDR3 nucleotide sequence: TGTGCCAGCAGTTACCCCGGGCTGATCCGTGGAAACACCATATATTTT.

The chain is built from TRBV3-1 (or the pseudogene TRBV3-2) and TRBJ2-7, with D possibly being TRBD2 (6 bases). V shed 6 bases and J shed 7 bases, with 16 bases lying between them. The CDR3 spans 13 residues. Germline assignment: CDR1 LGHDT and CDR2 YNNKEL (reference sequence). The chain's CDR3 is CASRYGLAREQYF. The CDR3, as DNA: TGTGCCAGCAGGTACGGCCTAGCGCGGGAGCAGTACTTC.

The V and J genes are TRBV6-5 and TRBJ2-7; 7 positions match TRBD1. J lost 2 bases, V lost 2 bases, and 6 bases had no gene match. The CDR3 totals 15 residues. From germline, CDR1 is MNHEY and CDR2 SVGAGI. CDR3 nucleotide sequence: TGTGCCAGCAGTTACAGGGTTCAGGGGGCCTACGAGCAGTACTTC. It is translated as CASSYRVQGAYEQYF.

The chain employs TRBV7-9 and TRBJ1-1; D remains unclear. Per the germline V gene, CDR1 is SEHNR and CDR2 is FQNEAQ (reference sequence). The CDR3 extends over 14 amino acids. V shed 1 base and J shed 1 base, with 7 bases lying between them. The CDR3 region has the DNA TGTGCCAGCAGCTTAGGTGAGCAGAACACTGAAGCTTTCTTT. It is translated as CASSLGEQNTEAFF.

This clone appeared a few times. This chain connects TRBV2 to TRBJ1-1; tentative D call: TRBD1 (5 bases). The CDR3 consists of 12 residues. Germline V lookup: CDR1 SNHLY, CDR2 FYNNEI. The V end was cut by 7 bases, the J end by 1 base, with 7 bases between. The CDR3 DNA is TGTGCCAGCAATACAGGGAACACTGAAGCTTTCTTT. As protein: CASNTGNTEAFF.

The genes are TRBV6-5 and TRBJ2-3; D remains ambiguous. This CDR3 has 13 amino acids. In germline, CDR1 is MNHEY, CDR2 SVGAGI. The germline V and J ends were trimmed by 1 base and 2 bases, with 4 bases remaining between them. The CDR3, as DNA: TGTGCCAGCAGTTACTACCCCACAGATACGCAGTATTTT. Its translation is CASSYYPTDTQYF.

The rearrangement links TRBV5-5 to TRBJ2-7; no clear D gene. Germline V gives CDR1 SGHKS, CDR2 YYEKEE (reference sequence). The CDR3 runs 15 residues. V dropped 1 base and J dropped 5 bases, with 16 bases sitting between them. CDR3 residues: CASSLLLLLIDEQYF. CDR3 in DNA: TGTGCCAGCAGCTTGTTGTTGCTGTTAATCGACGAGCAGTACTTC.